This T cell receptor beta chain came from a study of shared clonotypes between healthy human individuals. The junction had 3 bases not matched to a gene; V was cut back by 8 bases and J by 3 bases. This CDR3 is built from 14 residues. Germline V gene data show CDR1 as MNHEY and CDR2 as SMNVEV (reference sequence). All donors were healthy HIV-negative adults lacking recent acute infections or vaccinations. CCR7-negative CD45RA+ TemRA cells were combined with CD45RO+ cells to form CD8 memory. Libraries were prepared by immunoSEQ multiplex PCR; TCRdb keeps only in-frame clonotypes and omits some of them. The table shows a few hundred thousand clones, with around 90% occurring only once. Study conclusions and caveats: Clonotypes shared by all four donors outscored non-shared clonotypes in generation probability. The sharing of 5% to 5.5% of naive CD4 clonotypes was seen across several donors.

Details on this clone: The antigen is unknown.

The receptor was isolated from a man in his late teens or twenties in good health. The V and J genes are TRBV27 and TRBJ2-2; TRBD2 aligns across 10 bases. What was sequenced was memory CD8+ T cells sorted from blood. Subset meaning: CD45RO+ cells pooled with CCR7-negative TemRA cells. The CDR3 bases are TGTGCCAGCTCTAGCGGGAGAGACACCGGGGAGCTGTTTTTT. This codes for CASSSGRDTGELFF.